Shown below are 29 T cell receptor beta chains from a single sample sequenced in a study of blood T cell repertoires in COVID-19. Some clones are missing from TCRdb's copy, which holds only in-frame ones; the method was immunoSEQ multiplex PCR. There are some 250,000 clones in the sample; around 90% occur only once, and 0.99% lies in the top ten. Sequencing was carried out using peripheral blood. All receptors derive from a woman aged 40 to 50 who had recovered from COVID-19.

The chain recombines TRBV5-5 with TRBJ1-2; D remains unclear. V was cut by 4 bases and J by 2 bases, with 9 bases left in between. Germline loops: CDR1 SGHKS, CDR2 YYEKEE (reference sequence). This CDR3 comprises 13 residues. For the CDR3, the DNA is TGTGCCAGCAGCCCGGAGCCCAACTATGGCTACACCTTC. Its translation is CASSPEPNYGYTF.

The CDR3 DNA is TGTGCCAGCAGCTTTGGGAGCCTCACTGAAGCTTTCTTT. This sequence encodes CASSFGSLTEAFF. The chain has TRBV7-8 and TRBJ1-1, with D uncertain. Between the trimmed V and J ends, which lost 3 bases and 4 bases, there was a span of 9 bases. CDR1 is SGHVS, CDR2 FQNEAQ, per germline. The CDR3 has 13 amino acids.

DNA of the CDR3: TGCGCCAGCAGCTTGGAGGCCAGGCCGAGAGGGGAAGCTTTCTTT. It encodes CASSLEARPRGEAFF. This chain connects TRBV5-1 to TRBJ1-1, with D hard to call. Trimming removed 0 bases at V and 8 bases at J, with 17 bases between. Germline CDR1 and CDR2: SGHRS and YFSETQ. The CDR3 is made up of 15 amino acids.

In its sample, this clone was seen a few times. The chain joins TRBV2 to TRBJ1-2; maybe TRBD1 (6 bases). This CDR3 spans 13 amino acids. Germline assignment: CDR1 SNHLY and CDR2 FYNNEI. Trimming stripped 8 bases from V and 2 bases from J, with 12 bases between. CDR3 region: CASATGQNYGYTF. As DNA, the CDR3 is TGTGCCAGCGCCACGGGACAAAACTATGGCTACACCTTC.

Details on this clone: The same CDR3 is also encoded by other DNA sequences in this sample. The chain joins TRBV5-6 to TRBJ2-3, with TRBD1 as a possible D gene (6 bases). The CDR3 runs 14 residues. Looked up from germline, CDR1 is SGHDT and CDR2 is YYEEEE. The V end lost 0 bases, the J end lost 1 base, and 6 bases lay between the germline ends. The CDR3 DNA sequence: TGTGCCAGCAGCTTGGCAGGGGGCACAGATACGCAGTATTTT. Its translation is CASSLAGGTDTQYF.

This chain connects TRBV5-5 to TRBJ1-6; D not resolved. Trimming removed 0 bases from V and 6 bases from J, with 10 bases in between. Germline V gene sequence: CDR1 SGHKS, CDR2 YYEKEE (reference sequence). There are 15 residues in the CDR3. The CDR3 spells CASSLAQNPNSPLHF. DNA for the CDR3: TGTGCCAGCAGCTTGGCGCAGAACCCTAATTCACCCCTCCACTTT.

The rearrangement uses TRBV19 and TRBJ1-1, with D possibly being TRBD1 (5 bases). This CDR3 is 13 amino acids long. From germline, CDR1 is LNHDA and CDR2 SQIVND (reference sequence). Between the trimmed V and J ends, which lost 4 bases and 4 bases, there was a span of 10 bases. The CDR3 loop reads CASSTAGSTEAFF. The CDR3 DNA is TGTGCCAGTAGTACCGCAGGGTCCACTGAAGCTTTCTTT.

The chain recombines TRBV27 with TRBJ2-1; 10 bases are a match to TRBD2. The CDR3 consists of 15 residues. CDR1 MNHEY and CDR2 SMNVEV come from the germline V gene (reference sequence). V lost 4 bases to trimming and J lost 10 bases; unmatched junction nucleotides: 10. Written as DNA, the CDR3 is TGTGCCAGCAGTTCCTCACTAGCGGGGCGCCTCGAGCAGTTCTTC. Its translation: CASSSSLAGRLEQFF.

CDR3 nucleotide sequence: TGTGCCAGCAGCCCCCGCGTTGCGGGACAGTACACCGGGGAGCTGTTTTTT. This sequence encodes CASSPRVAGQYTGELFF. The chain couples TRBV7-9 to TRBJ2-2, with TRBD1 as a possible D gene (7 bases). Germline V gene sequence: CDR1 SEHNR, CDR2 FQNEAQ (reference sequence). CDR3 length: 17 amino acids. V lost 5 bases to trimming and J lost 3 bases, with 19 bases between them. The full variable domain, rest sourced from reference TRBV7-9 and TRBJ2-2, is DTGVSQNPRHKITKRGQNVTFRCDPISEHNRLYWYRQTLGQGPEFLTYFQNEAQLEKSRLLSDRFSAERPKGSFSTLEIQRTEQGDSAMYLCASSPRVAGQYTGELFFGEGSRLTVL.

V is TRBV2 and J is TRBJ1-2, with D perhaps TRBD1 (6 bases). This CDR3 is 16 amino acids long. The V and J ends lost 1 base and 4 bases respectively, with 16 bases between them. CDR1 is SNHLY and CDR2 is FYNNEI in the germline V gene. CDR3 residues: CASSEGGGGAGYGYTF. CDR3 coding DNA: TGTGCCAGCAGTGAAGGGGGCGGGGGCGCAGGCTATGGCTACACCTTC.

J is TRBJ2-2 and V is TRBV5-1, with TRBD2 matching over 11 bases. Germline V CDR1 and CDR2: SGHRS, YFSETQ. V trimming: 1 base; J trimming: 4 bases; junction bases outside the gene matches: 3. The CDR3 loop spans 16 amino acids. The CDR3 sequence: CASSLLGLAVTGELFF. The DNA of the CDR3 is TGCGCCAGCAGCTTGTTGGGACTAGCGGTCACCGGGGAGCTGTTTTTT.

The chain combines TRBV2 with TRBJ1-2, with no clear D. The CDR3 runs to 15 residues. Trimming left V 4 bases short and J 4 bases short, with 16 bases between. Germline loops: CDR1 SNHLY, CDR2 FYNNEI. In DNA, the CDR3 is TGTGCCAGCAGTGTACGGGGTGAGGGCGGCTATGGCTACACCTTC. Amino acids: CASSVRGEGGYGYTF.

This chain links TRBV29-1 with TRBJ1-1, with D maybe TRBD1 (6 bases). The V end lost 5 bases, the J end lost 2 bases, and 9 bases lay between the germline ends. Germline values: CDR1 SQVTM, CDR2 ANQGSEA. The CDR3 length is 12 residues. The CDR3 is CSVKQGNTEAFF. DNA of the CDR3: TGCAGCGTTAAACAGGGAAACACTGAAGCTTTCTTT.

The CDR3 protein is CASSRDYQETQYF. In DNA, the CDR3 is TGTGCCAGCAGCCGGGACTACCAAGAGACCCAGTACTTC. This chain links TRBV7-9 with TRBJ2-5; D may be TRBD2 (6 bases). The germline V gene encodes CDR1 SEHNR and CDR2 FQNEAQ (reference sequence). This CDR3 has 13 residues. Trimming stripped 5 bases from V and 0 bases from J, with 7 bases between.

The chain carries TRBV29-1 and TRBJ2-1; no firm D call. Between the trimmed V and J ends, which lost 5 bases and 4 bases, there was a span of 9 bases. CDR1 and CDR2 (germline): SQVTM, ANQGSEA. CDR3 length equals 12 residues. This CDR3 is CSVSRRYNEQFF. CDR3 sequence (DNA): TGCAGCGTTTCCCGCAGATACAATGAGCAGTTCTTC.

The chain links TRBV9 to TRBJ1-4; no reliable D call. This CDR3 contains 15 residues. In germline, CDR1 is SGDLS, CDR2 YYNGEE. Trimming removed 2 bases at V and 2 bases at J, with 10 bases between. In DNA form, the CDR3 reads TGTGCCAGCAGCGTGCGAGGGTGGACTAATGAAAAACTGTTTTTT. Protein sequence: CASSVRGWTNEKLFF. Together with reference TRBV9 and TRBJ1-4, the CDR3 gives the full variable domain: DSGVTQTPKHLITATGQRVTLRCSPRSGDLSVYWYQQSLDQGLQFLIQYYNGEERAKGNILERFSAQQFPDLHSELNLSSLELGDSALYFCASSVRGWTNEKLFFGSGTQLSVL.

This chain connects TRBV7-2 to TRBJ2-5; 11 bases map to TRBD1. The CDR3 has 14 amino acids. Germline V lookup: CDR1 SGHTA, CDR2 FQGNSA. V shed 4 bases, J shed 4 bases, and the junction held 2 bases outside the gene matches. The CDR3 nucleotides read TGTGCCAGCAGCTCGGGACAGGGGGGAGAGACCCAGTACTTC. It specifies CASSSGQGGETQYF.

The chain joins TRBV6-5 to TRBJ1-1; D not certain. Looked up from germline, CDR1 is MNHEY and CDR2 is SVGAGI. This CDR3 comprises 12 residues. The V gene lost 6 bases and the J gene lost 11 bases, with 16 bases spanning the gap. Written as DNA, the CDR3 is TGTGCCAGCAGGGCAGTGGTCGAAGTGGCTTTCTTT. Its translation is CASRAVVEVAFF.

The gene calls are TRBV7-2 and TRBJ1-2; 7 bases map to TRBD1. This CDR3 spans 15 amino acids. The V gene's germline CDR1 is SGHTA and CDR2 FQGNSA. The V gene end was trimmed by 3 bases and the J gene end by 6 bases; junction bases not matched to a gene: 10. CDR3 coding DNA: TGTGCCAGCAGCTTGAACTACAGGGGAAGGGATGGCTACACCTTC. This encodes CASSLNYRGRDGYTF.

CDR3 coding DNA: TGTGCCAGCAGCCAAGATGGGGGACACCCTAACTATGGCTACACCTTC. Translated, it gives CASSQDGGHPNYGYTF. V gene TRBV14 combines with J gene TRBJ1-2; D is perhaps TRBD1 (6 bases). V lost 0 bases and J 0 bases, leaving 11 bases between the germline ends. Germline V gives CDR1 SGHDN, CDR2 FVKESK. CDR3 length: 16 amino acids.

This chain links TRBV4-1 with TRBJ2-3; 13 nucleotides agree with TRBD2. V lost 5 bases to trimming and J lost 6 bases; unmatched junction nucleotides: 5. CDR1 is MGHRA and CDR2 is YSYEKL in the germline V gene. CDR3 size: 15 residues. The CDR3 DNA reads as TGCGCCAGCAGCTGGGGGACTAGCGGGACGGATACGCAGTATTTT. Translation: CASSWGTSGTDTQYF.

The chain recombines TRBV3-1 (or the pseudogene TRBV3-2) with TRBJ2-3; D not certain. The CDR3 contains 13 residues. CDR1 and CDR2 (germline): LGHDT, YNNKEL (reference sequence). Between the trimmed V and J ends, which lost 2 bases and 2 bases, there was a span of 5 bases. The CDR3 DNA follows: TGTGCCAGCAGCCAACTCCCCACAGATACGCAGTATTTT. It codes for CASSQLPTDTQYF.

CDR3 nucleotide sequence: TGTGCCAGCAGCCAAAGCCCCGGGGGGCGGGGAACTGGGGCCAACGTCCTGACTTTC. Translated: CASSQSPGGRGTGANVLTF. The J gene is TRBJ2-6, the V gene TRBV3-1 (or the pseudogene TRBV3-2), with D possibly TRBD2 on 7 matching bases. Germline V lookup: CDR1 LGHDT, CDR2 YNNKEL (reference sequence). This CDR3 comprises 19 residues. The V gene lost 2 bases and the J gene lost 2 bases, with 19 bases spanning the gap.

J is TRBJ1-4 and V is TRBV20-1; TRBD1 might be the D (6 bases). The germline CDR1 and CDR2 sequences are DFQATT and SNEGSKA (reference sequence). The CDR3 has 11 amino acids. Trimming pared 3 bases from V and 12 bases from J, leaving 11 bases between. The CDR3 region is CSASQGLELFF. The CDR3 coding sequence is TGCAGTGCTAGCCAGGGGCTGGAACTGTTTTTT.

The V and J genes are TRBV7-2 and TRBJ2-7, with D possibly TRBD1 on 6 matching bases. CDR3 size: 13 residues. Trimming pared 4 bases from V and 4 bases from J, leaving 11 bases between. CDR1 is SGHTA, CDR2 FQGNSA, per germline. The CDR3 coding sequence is TGTGCCAGCAGCTCCCGGACAGTTTACGAGCAGTACTTC. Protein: CASSSRTVYEQYF.

The CDR3 coding sequence is TGTGCCAGCAGCCAAGAGACCGCGGGACGGTCCTATGGCTACACCTTC. It yields the protein CASSQETAGRSYGYTF. V and J are TRBV14 and TRBJ1-2; the D gene is possibly TRBD1 (5 bases). CDR3 size: 16 residues. V was cut by 0 bases and J by 4 bases, with 15 bases left in between. Germline V gene sequence: CDR1 SGHDN, CDR2 FVKESK.

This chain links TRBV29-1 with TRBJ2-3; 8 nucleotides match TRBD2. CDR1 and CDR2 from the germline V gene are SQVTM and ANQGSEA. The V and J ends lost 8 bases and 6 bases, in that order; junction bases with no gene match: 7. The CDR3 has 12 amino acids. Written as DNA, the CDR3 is TGCAGCCTCTGGGCGGGAGGTGATACGCAGTATTTT. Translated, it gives CSLWAGGDTQYF.

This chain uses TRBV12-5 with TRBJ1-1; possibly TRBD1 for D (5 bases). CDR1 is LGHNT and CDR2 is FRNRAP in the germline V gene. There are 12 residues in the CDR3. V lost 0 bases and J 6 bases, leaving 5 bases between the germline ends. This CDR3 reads CASGLVGAEAFF. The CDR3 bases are TGTGCTAGTGGTTTGGTAGGGGCTGAAGCTTTCTTT.

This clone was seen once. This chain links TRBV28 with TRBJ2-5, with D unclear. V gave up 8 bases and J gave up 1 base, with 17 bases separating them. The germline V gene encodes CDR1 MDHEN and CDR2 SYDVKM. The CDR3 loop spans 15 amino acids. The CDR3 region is CASPPRAAAQETQYF. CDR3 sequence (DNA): TGTGCCAGCCCCCCCCGTGCGGCGGCCCAAGAGACCCAGTACTTC.